The present TCR beta chain was sequenced within a study of blood T cell repertoires in COVID-19. As processed by the authors: By means of reference gene primer amplification, nucleated cell counts were estimated. Method: immunoSEQ multiplex PCR; TCRdb's copy keeps in-frame clones and lacks some. That table gives V, J and clone size, and the DNA gave D and trimming. The table records some 100,000 clones, about 86% of them present only once. Patients at the Seattle site were enrolled during active infection and followed longitudinally. The TCR sequence derives from a middle-aged man with COVID-19, enrolled during active disease. Material: peripheral blood.

CDR3 loop: CAIRTSGGEYNEQFF. The CDR3 DNA reads TGTGCCATCAGAACTAGCGGGGGGGAATACAATGAGCAGTTCTTC. The chain recombines TRBV10-3 with TRBJ2-1; 13 bases map to TRBD2. The V gene end was trimmed by 6 bases and the J gene end by 4 bases; junction bases not matched to a gene: 3. CDR1 is ENHRY and CDR2 is SYGVKD in the germline V gene. The CDR3 loop spans 15 amino acids.